This TCR beta chain was recovered during a study of chemoradiotherapy in HPV16-positive cancers. Generated by immunoSEQ multiplex PCR, the TCRdb table keeps only in-frame clones and is missing some. Here the sample spans approximately 30,000 clones, about nine tenths being singletons. Note on this clone: The target antigen is unknown.

Per germline, CDR1 MDHEN and CDR2 SYDVKM. V trimming: 4 bases; J trimming: 3 bases; junction bases outside the gene matches: 3. The CDR3 has 13 residues. Regarding the study as a whole: Non-HPV-specific T cells did not expand in tumors during treatment, whereas candidate HPV-specific clones and E7-related motifs did.

Sequenced here: blood, sampled from a patient who underwent chemoradiotherapy. The receptor was isolated from a human donor with HPV-associated anogenital cancer. The V call is TRBV28, the J call TRBJ2-7, with 7 bases that match TRBD1. This CDR3 is CASSSGQIYEQYF. The CDR3 DNA follows: TGTGCCAGCAGTTCGGGACAGATCTACGAGCAGTACTTC.